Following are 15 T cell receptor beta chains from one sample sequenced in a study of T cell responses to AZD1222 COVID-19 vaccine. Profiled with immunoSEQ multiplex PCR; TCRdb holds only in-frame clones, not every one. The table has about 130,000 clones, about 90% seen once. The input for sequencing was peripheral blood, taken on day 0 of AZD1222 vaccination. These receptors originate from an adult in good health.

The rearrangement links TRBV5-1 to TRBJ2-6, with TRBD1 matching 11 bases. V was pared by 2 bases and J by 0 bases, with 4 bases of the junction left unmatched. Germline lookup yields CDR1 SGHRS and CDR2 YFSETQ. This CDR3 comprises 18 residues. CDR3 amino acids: CASSFGQGASSGANVLTF. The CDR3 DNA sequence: TGCGCCAGCAGCTTTGGACAGGGGGCAAGCTCTGGGGCCAACGTCCTGACTTTC.

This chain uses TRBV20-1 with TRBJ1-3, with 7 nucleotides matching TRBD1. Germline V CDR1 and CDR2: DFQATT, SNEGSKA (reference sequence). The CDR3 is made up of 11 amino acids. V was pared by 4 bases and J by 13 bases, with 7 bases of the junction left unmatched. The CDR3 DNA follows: TGCAGTGCTAAAGGGGGCCTAACTATATATTTT. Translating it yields CSAKGGLTIYF.

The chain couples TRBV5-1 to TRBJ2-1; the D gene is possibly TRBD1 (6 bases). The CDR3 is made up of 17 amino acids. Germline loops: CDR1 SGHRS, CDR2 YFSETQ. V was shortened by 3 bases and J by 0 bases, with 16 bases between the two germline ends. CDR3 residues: CASSWLGDRSSYNEQFF. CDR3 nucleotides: TGCGCCAGCAGCTGGTTGGGAGACAGGAGCTCCTACAATGAGCAGTTCTTC.

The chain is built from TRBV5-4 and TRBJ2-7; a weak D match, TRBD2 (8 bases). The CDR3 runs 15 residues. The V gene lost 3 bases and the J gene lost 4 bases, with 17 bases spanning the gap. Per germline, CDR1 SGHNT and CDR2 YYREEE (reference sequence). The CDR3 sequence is CASSSGGTVLYEQYF. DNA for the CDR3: TGTGCCAGCAGCTCGGGGGGGACAGTTCTGTACGAGCAGTACTTC.

The DNA for the CDR3 is TGTGCCAGCAGCCCAGGGACTAGCGCCACATACGAGCAGTACTTC. Encoded protein: CASSPGTSATYEQYF. The chain employs TRBV5-4 and TRBJ2-7, with 10 bases aligning to TRBD2. The V and J ends lost 4 bases and 4 bases, in that order; junction bases with no gene match: 8. This CDR3 contains 15 residues. CDR1 and CDR2 from the germline V gene are SGHNT and YYREEE (reference sequence).

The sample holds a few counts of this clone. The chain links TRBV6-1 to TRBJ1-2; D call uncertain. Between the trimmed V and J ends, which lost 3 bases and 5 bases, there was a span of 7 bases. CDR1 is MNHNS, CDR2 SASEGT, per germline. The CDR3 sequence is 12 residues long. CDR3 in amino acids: CASSDGRYGYTF. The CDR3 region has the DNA TGTGCCAGCAGTGACGGACGATATGGCTACACCTTC.

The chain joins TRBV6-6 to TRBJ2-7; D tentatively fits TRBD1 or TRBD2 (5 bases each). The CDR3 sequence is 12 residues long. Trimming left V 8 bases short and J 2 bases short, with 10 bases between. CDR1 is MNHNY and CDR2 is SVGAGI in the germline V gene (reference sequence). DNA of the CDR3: TGTGCCAGCCGGGACGGCCCCTACGAGCAGTACTTC. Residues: CASRDGPYEQYF.

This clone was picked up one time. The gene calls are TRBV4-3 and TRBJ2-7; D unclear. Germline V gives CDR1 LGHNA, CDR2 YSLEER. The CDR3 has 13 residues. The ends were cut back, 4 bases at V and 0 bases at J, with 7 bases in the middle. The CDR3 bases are TGCGCCAGCAGCCTTAGCCGCTCCTACGAGCAGTACTTC. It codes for CASSLSRSYEQYF.

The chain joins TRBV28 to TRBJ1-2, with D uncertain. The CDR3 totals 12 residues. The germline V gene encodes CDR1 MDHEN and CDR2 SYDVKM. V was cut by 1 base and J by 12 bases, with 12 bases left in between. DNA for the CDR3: TGTGCCAGCAGTTTATTAGGAGGGAGGCACACCTTC. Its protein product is CASSLLGGRHTF.

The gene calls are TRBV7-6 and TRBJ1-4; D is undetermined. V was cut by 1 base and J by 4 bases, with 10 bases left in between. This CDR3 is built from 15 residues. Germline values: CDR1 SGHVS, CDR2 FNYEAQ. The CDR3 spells CASSLGLAGNEKLFF. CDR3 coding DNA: TGTGCCAGCAGCTTAGGTCTTGCGGGTAATGAAAAACTGTTTTTT.

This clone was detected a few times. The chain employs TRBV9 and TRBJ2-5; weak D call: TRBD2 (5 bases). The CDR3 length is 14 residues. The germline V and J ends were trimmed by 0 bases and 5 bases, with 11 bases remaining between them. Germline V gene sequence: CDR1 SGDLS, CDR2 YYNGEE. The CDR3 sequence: CASSVGGSEETQYF. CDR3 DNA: TGTGCCAGCAGCGTAGGGGGTAGCGAGGAGACCCAGTACTTC.

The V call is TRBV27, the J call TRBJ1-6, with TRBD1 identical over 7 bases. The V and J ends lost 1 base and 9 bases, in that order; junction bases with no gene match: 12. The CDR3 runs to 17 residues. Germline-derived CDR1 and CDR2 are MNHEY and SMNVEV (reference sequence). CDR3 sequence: CASSLFFSGTAPSPLHF. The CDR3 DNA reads TGTGCCAGCAGTTTATTCTTCTCGGGGACAGCCCCTTCACCCCTCCACTTT.

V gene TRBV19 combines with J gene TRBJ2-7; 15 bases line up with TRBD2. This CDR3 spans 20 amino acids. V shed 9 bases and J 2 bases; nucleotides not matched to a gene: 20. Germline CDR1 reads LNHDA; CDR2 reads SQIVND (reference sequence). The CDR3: CARRRLGLAGGGGAPYEQYF. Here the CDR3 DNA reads TGTGCCAGACGCCGCCTCGGACTAGCGGGAGGGGGTGGTGCCCCCTACGAGCAGTACTTC.

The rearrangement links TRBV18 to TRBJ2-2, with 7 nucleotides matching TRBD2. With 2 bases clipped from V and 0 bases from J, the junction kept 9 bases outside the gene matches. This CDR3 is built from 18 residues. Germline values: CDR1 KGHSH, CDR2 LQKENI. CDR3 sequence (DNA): TGTGCCAGCTCACCAAGGATAGCGGGCGTCGCGAACACCGGGGAGCTGTTTTTT. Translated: CASSPRIAGVANTGELFF.

The DNA for the CDR3 is TGTGCCAGCAGCCCAAGGGTGGGGGCTAGGACAGATACGCAGTATTTT. This sequence encodes CASSPRVGARTDTQYF. The genes are TRBV7-3 and TRBJ2-3; a weak D match, TRBD1 (6 bases). Trimming took 5 bases from V and 3 from J, leaving 18 bases between them. The CDR3 sequence is 16 residues long. Germline V lookup: CDR1 SGHTA, CDR2 FQGTGA. Combining the CDR3 with reference TRBV7-3 and TRBJ2-3 gives the whole variable domain GAGVSQTPSNKVTEKGKYVELRCDPISGHTALYWYRQSLGQGPEFLIYFQGTGAADDSGLPNDRFFAVRPEGSVSTLKIQRTERGDSAVYLCASSPRVGARTDTQYFGPGTRLTVL.